This TCR beta chain was recorded in a study of cytomegalovirus exposure and HLA in healthy donors. Study-level results: Available immune exposure information covered CMV serostatus only. TRBV6-2, TRBV6-3 and some other V segments were unresolvable in 87-base-pair reads.

The CDR3 totals 14 residues. Losses at the gene ends were 6 bases for V and 7 bases for J; bases not matched to a gene: 7. Germline CDR1 and CDR2: MNHEY and SVGAGI. As to this clone: Its antigen is undetermined.

The PCR was carried out with 60 Vbeta primers and 13 Jbeta primers. The protocol was immunoSEQ multiplex PCR, while the TCRdb copy is restricted to in-frame clones and leaves out a portion. This table holds around 100,000 clones. Regarding donors, all were healthy bone marrow donors. V gene TRBV6-5 combines with J gene TRBJ2-2; 8 nucleotides match TRBD1. The source material was PBMCs. The clonotype originates from a man aged 50 to 60 in good health and CMV-seronegative. In DNA, the CDR3 is TGTGCCAGCAGCAGCTCAGGGGGCGGCGGGGAGCTGTTTTTT. Its translation is CASSSSGGGGELFF.